Listed below are T cell receptor beta chains from one sample, sequenced in a study of blood T cell repertoires in COVID-19. Profiled with immunoSEQ multiplex PCR; TCRdb holds only in-frame clones, not every one. The sample contains around 120,000 clones, about nine tenths of which appear only once. The sequencing sample was made of peripheral blood. The source of these receptors is a man aged 60-69 years with COVID-19, enrolled during active disease. CDR3s include the opening cysteine and the closing phenylalanine or tryptophan. The order of the fields is V gene, clone size, J gene, D gene, CDR3 DNA, CDR3 protein. A D gene is named only where the DNA matches it firmly. Expanded clones get a size class; other rows say once, few or many, or leave the size out.

v_call: TRBV19; clone_size: NA; j_call: TRBJ2-2; d_call: TRBD2; cdr3_nt: TGTGCCAGTTTGAGGGGGACTAGCGGCACCGGGGAGCTGTTTTTT; cdr3_aa: CASLRGTSGTGELFF
v_call: TRBV12-3/TRBV12-4; clone_size: NA; j_call: TRBJ2-5; d_call: NA; cdr3_nt: TGTGCCAGCAGTCCGGGACAACAAGAGACCCAGTACTTC; cdr3_aa: CASSPGQQETQYF
v_call: TRBV19; clone_size: NA; j_call: TRBJ1-1; d_call: NA; cdr3_nt: TGTGCCAGTAGTATAGGATTTGGGGGGACTGAAGCTTTCTTT; cdr3_aa: CASSIGFGGTEAFF
v_call: TRBV7-7; clone_size: NA; j_call: TRBJ2-2; d_call: TRBD1; cdr3_nt: TGTGCCAGCAGCTACGGACAGGGCAACGGGGAGCTGTTTTTT; cdr3_aa: CASSYGQGNGELFF
v_call: TRBV24-1; clone_size: NA; j_call: TRBJ2-2; d_call: TRBD1; cdr3_nt: TGTGCCACCACAGGGGGCGCTAACACCGGGGAGCTGTTTTTT; cdr3_aa: CATTGGANTGELFF
v_call: TRBV7-9; clone_size: NA; j_call: TRBJ2-1; d_call: TRBD1; cdr3_nt: TGTGCCAGCAGCCCTCTCGGACAGGGTTACAATGAGCAGTTCTTC; cdr3_aa: CASSPLGQGYNEQFF
v_call: TRBV5-6; clone_size: NA; j_call: TRBJ2-2; d_call: TRBD2; cdr3_nt: TGTGCCAGCAGTACCCTAGCGGGAGAAACCGGGGAGCTGTTTTTT; cdr3_aa: CASSTLAGETGELFF
v_call: TRBV13; clone_size: NA; j_call: TRBJ2-1; d_call: TRBD2; cdr3_nt: TGTGCCAGCAGCCCAGAACCGGGACTAGCGGAAGAAGCCTACAATGAGCAGTTCTTC; cdr3_aa: CASSPEPGLAEEAYNEQFF
v_call: TRBV10-3; clone_size: NA; j_call: TRBJ2-5; d_call: TRBD1; cdr3_nt: TGTGCCACCCACGACAGGGGTGACCAAGAGACCCAGTACTTC; cdr3_aa: CATHDRGDQETQYF
v_call: TRBV7-9; clone_size: NA; j_call: TRBJ1-2; d_call: TRBD1; cdr3_nt: TGTGCCAGCAGCTCAGGGACAGGAGCTAACTATGGCTACACCTTC; cdr3_aa: CASSSGTGANYGYTF
v_call: TRBV12-2; clone_size: NA; j_call: TRBJ2-1; d_call: NA; cdr3_nt: TGTGCAAGTCCCCACCCGTACAGGGTTTGGCAGTTCTTC; cdr3_aa: CASPHPYRVWQFF
v_call: TRBV6-2/TRBV6-3; clone_size: NA; j_call: TRBJ1-5; d_call: NA; cdr3_nt: TGTGCCAGCAGTTACTCGACCCGGAGTCAGCCCCAGCATTTT; cdr3_aa: CASSYSTRSQPQHF
v_call: TRBV30; clone_size: NA; j_call: TRBJ2-1; d_call: TRBD1; cdr3_nt: TGTGCCTGGAGTCAGGCCCGGGACAGTTGGTTCTTC; cdr3_aa: CAWSQARDSWFF
v_call: TRBV28; clone_size: NA; j_call: TRBJ1-2; d_call: NA; cdr3_nt: TGTGCCAGCAGAGCGGGACCCATTAACTATGGCTACACCTTC; cdr3_aa: CASRAGPINYGYTF
v_call: TRBV12-3/TRBV12-4; clone_size: NA; j_call: TRBJ1-5; d_call: NA; cdr3_nt: TGTGCCAGCAGTCAGGACAGACACCAGCCCCAGCATTTT; cdr3_aa: CASSQDRHQPQHF
v_call: TRBV5-1; clone_size: NA; j_call: TRBJ2-7; d_call: TRBD1; cdr3_nt: TGCGCCAGCAGCCTGGGACAGGGCGTTTCTTCCGAGCAGTACTTC; cdr3_aa: CASSLGQGVSSEQYF
v_call: TRBV3-1/TRBV3-2; clone_size: NA; j_call: TRBJ2-7; d_call: NA; cdr3_nt: TGTGCCAGCAGCCAAAGACAGTCTTACGAGCAGTACTTC; cdr3_aa: CASSQRQSYEQYF
v_call: TRBV18; clone_size: NA; j_call: TRBJ1-3; d_call: NA; cdr3_nt: TGTGCCAGCTCACAAGACATATCTGGAAACACCATATATTTT; cdr3_aa: CASSQDISGNTIYF
v_call: TRBV7-2; clone_size: NA; j_call: TRBJ1-4; d_call: NA; cdr3_nt: TGTGCCAGCAGCCGCATTTCTCAGGGTGGAGAAAAACTGTTTTTT; cdr3_aa: CASSRISQGGEKLFF
v_call: TRBV19; clone_size: NA; j_call: TRBJ2-5; d_call: TRBD2; cdr3_nt: TGTGCCAGTAGTCCTAGACTAGCGGGGTTGCAAGAGACCCAGTACTTC; cdr3_aa: CASSPRLAGLQETQYF
v_call: TRBV27; clone_size: NA; j_call: TRBJ1-3; d_call: NA; cdr3_nt: TGTGCCAGCAGACCAGGGACACACTCTGGAAACACCATATATTTT; cdr3_aa: CASRPGTHSGNTIYF
v_call: TRBV3-1/TRBV3-2; clone_size: NA; j_call: TRBJ2-1; d_call: TRBD2; cdr3_nt: TGTGCCAGCTCCCGAGGACTAGCGGGTTACAATGAGCAGTTCTTC; cdr3_aa: CASSRGLAGYNEQFF
v_call: TRBV6-2/TRBV6-3; clone_size: NA; j_call: TRBJ1-3; d_call: NA; cdr3_nt: TGTGCCAGCAGTTACTCGGAGGCCTACTCTGGAAACACCATATATTTT; cdr3_aa: CASSYSEAYSGNTIYF
v_call: TRBV5-4; clone_size: NA; j_call: TRBJ1-3; d_call: TRBD1; cdr3_nt: TGTGCCAGCAGCTCCCGAAGACAGGGGAGAGGAAACACCATATATTTT; cdr3_aa: CASSSRRQGRGNTIYF
v_call: TRBV14; clone_size: NA; j_call: TRBJ2-7; d_call: NA; cdr3_nt: TGTGCCAGCAGCCACTGGGTTAGCGGTGACGGGGAGGCCTACGAGCAGTACTTC; cdr3_aa: CASSHWVSGDGEAYEQYF
v_call: TRBV30; clone_size: few; j_call: TRBJ2-5; d_call: NA; cdr3_nt: TGTGCCTGGATTAGGAACAGCCAAGAGACCCAGTACTTC; cdr3_aa: CAWIRNSQETQYF
v_call: TRBV10-1; clone_size: once; j_call: TRBJ2-7; d_call: TRBD2; cdr3_nt: TGCGCCAGCAGTGAAAGCGGGAGGGCCTACGAGCAGTACTTC; cdr3_aa: CASSESGRAYEQYF
v_call: TRBV5-3; clone_size: NA; j_call: TRBJ1-5; d_call: TRBD1; cdr3_nt: TGTGCCAGAAGACCCGGACAGGGCCTTCAGCCCCAGCATTTT; cdr3_aa: CARRPGQGLQPQHF
v_call: TRBV30; clone_size: once; j_call: TRBJ2-3; d_call: TRBD1; cdr3_nt: TGTGCCTGGTTCGGGACAGGGAGCACAGATACGCAGTATTTT; cdr3_aa: CAWFGTGSTDTQYF
v_call: TRBV18; clone_size: NA; j_call: TRBJ2-3; d_call: NA; cdr3_nt: TGTGCCAGCTCACCACCCTGGACTCCAAGCACAGATACGCAGTATTTT; cdr3_aa: CASSPPWTPSTDTQYF
v_call: TRBV6-5; clone_size: NA; j_call: TRBJ1-2; d_call: NA; cdr3_nt: TGTGCCAGCAGTCAACAGGGACCTGGCTACACCTTC; cdr3_aa: CASSQQGPGYTF
v_call: TRBV5-4; clone_size: once; j_call: TRBJ2-1; d_call: TRBD2; cdr3_nt: TGTGCCAGCAGCTTGGCTCGGCGGGAGCGAGTCAATGAGCAGTTCTTC; cdr3_aa: CASSLARRERVNEQFF
v_call: TRBV27; clone_size: NA; j_call: TRBJ2-1; d_call: NA; cdr3_nt: TGTGCCAGCAGTTTGAGCGGAGTTTACAATGAGCAGTTCTTC; cdr3_aa: CASSLSGVYNEQFF
v_call: TRBV30; clone_size: NA; j_call: TRBJ2-1; d_call: NA; cdr3_nt: TGTGCCTGGGGCGGGTTTCGGGGGAACAATGAGCAGTTCTTC; cdr3_aa: CAWGGFRGNNEQFF
v_call: TRBV18; clone_size: NA; j_call: TRBJ2-7; d_call: NA; cdr3_nt: TGTGCCAGCTCACCACAATCGGAGCCTACCTACGAGCAGTACTTC; cdr3_aa: CASSPQSEPTYEQYF
v_call: TRBV19; clone_size: NA; j_call: TRBJ2-2; d_call: TRBD2; cdr3_nt: TGTGCCAGTAGGACCTTAGCGGGAGCTGACACCGGGGAGCTGTTTTTT; cdr3_aa: CASRTLAGADTGELFF
v_call: TRBV6-8; clone_size: once; j_call: TRBJ2-7; d_call: NA; cdr3_nt: TGTGCCAGCAGCCAGGAGGAGGCCAGCTCCTACGAGCAGTACTTC; cdr3_aa: CASSQEEASSYEQYF
v_call: TRBV6-6; clone_size: NA; j_call: TRBJ2-2; d_call: NA; cdr3_nt: TGTGCCAGCAGTTACTCTTCAGGGGTTGGCACCGGGGAGCTGTTTTTT; cdr3_aa: CASSYSSGVGTGELFF
v_call: TRBV3-1/TRBV3-2; clone_size: NA; j_call: TRBJ2-2; d_call: TRBD1; cdr3_nt: TGTGCCAGCAGCCTGGGACAGGGGGACACCGGGGAGCTGTTTTTT; cdr3_aa: CASSLGQGDTGELFF
v_call: TRBV9; clone_size: NA; j_call: TRBJ1-1; d_call: TRBD1; cdr3_nt: TGTGCCAGCAGCGTAGGGGACAGTCGGTGGGGGAGTAACACTGAAGCTTTCTTT; cdr3_aa: CASSVGDSRWGSNTEAFF
v_call: TRBV7-2; clone_size: NA; j_call: TRBJ2-5; d_call: NA; cdr3_nt: TGTGCCAGCAGCCCATTTGGACTCGCCCAAGAGACCCAGTACTTC; cdr3_aa: CASSPFGLAQETQYF
v_call: TRBV5-4; clone_size: NA; j_call: TRBJ2-7; d_call: NA; cdr3_nt: TGTGCCAGCAGGGACTCATCTGGGGCCTACGAGCAGTACTTC; cdr3_aa: CASRDSSGAYEQYF
v_call: TRBV3-1/TRBV3-2; clone_size: NA; j_call: TRBJ2-7; d_call: NA; cdr3_nt: TGTGCCAGCAGCCAAGATCGTAGACTCTACGAGCAGTACTTC; cdr3_aa: CASSQDRRLYEQYF
v_call: TRBV11-3; clone_size: NA; j_call: TRBJ1-4; d_call: NA; cdr3_nt: TGTGCCAGCAGCTCAGGTGGAATGGCTAATGAAAAACTGTTTTTT; cdr3_aa: CASSSGGMANEKLFF
v_call: TRBV6-2/TRBV6-3; clone_size: NA; j_call: TRBJ1-1; d_call: NA; cdr3_nt: TGTGCCAGCAGTGACAGATCCATGAACACTGAAGCTTTCTTT; cdr3_aa: CASSDRSMNTEAFF
v_call: TRBV5-4; clone_size: NA; j_call: TRBJ2-2; d_call: NA; cdr3_nt: TGTGCCAGCAGCTTGGATCAGGGCACCGGGGAGCTGTTTTTT; cdr3_aa: CASSLDQGTGELFF
v_call: TRBV6-6; clone_size: NA; j_call: TRBJ2-1; d_call: TRBD2; cdr3_nt: TGTGCCAGCAGTTTAAATAGCGGGACCTCCTACAATGAGCAGTTCTTC; cdr3_aa: CASSLNSGTSYNEQFF
v_call: TRBV7-9; clone_size: NA; j_call: TRBJ2-1; d_call: NA; cdr3_nt: TGTGCCAGCAGTAAAGGGGGCAATGAGCAGTTCTTC; cdr3_aa: CASSKGGNEQFF
v_call: TRBV24-1; clone_size: NA; j_call: TRBJ2-7; d_call: TRBD1; cdr3_nt: TGTGCCACCAGTGATGTGGCCGGGACAGGGGGACTGAGCGAGCAGTACTTC; cdr3_aa: CATSDVAGTGGLSEQYF
v_call: TRBV5-1; clone_size: NA; j_call: TRBJ2-3; d_call: TRBD2; cdr3_nt: TGCGCCAGCAGCCTCCCTAGCGGGAGTATGGCGGATACGCAGTATTTT; cdr3_aa: CASSLPSGSMADTQYF
v_call: TRBV10-2; clone_size: NA; j_call: TRBJ1-5; d_call: TRBD1; cdr3_nt: TGCGCCAGCAGGTCCCGGGACAGGGTCAATCAGCCCCAGCATTTT; cdr3_aa: CASRSRDRVNQPQHF
v_call: TRBV5-1; clone_size: NA; j_call: TRBJ2-1; d_call: TRBD2; cdr3_nt: TGCGCCAGCAGGCTAGCGGGAGAACCAATCTATGAGCAGTTCTTC; cdr3_aa: CASRLAGEPIYEQFF
v_call: TRBV19; clone_size: NA; j_call: TRBJ1-4; d_call: NA; cdr3_nt: TGTGCCAGTACCGAGGGAGGGAGGCGGAGTGGAAAACTGTTTTTT; cdr3_aa: CASTEGGRRSGKLFF
v_call: TRBV6-1; clone_size: once; j_call: TRBJ1-5; d_call: NA; cdr3_nt: TGTGCCAGCAGTGAATCGACAGCCTATCAGCCCCAGCATTTT; cdr3_aa: CASSESTAYQPQHF
v_call: TRBV30; clone_size: once; j_call: TRBJ2-7; d_call: NA; cdr3_nt: TGTGCCTGGAGTGCCGGACAGACCTACGAGCAGTACTTC; cdr3_aa: CAWSAGQTYEQYF
v_call: TRBV3-1/TRBV3-2; clone_size: NA; j_call: TRBJ2-1; d_call: TRBD2; cdr3_nt: TGTGCCAGCAGCCCGCGTCCCCCCCTAGCGGGAGGCTACAATGAGCAGTTCTTC; cdr3_aa: CASSPRPPLAGGYNEQFF
v_call: TRBV30; clone_size: NA; j_call: TRBJ1-1; d_call: NA; cdr3_nt: TGTGCCTGGAGAGCTGGACACTTGAACACTGAAGCTTTCTTT; cdr3_aa: CAWRAGHLNTEAFF